This is a list of T cell receptor beta chains from one sample in a study of shared clonotypes between healthy human individuals. TCRdb's table, derived via immunoSEQ multiplex PCR, lists solely in-frame clones and lacks some. Among approximately 2.5 million clones listed, more than 85% were seen once. The sequenced sample was naive CD4+ T cells from PBMCs. The receptors derive from a man aged 18 to 35 in good health. Some clones in this sample may be carry-over from other donors' samples. CDR3s include the opening cysteine and the closing phenylalanine or tryptophan. A D gene is named only where the DNA matches it firmly. Not all rows give a size; the values are once, few, many and, for expanded clones, a class.

clone size	V gene	J gene	D gene	CDR3 protein	CDR3 DNA
.	TRBV6-5	TRBJ2-5	TRBD1	CASSGTGARRETQYF	TGTGCCAGCAGTGGGACAGGGGCTAGGCGGGAGACCCAGTACTTC
once	TRBV4-2	TRBJ2-7	.	CASSQDAGRDPYEQYF	TGTGCCAGCAGCCAAGATGCTGGGCGGGACCCCTACGAGCAGTACTTC
.	TRBV29-1	TRBJ2-5	TRBD1	CSVDGQGGSETQYF	TGCAGCGTTGACGGACAGGGTGGATCGGAGACCCAGTACTTC
.	TRBV6-1	TRBJ1-3	TRBD1	CASSEVGTGEWGGNTIYF	TGTGCCAGCAGTGAAGTTGGGACAGGGGAGTGGGGTGGAAACACCATATATTTT
once	TRBV5-1	TRBJ2-3	TRBD2	CASSNSAHSGSEDTQYF	TGCGCCAGCAGCAATTCGGCCCATAGCGGGAGTGAAGATACGCAGTATTTT
.	TRBV7-9	TRBJ2-3	TRBD2	CASSFVTSGRAMVADTQYF	TGTGCCAGCAGCTTCGTGACTAGCGGGAGGGCCATGGTGGCAGATACGCAGTATTTT
.	TRBV5-1	TRBJ2-3	.	CASSLLPPPSTDTQYF	TGCGCCAGCAGCTTGTTACCTCCACCTAGCACAGATACGCAGTATTTT
.	TRBV19	TRBJ1-4	TRBD1	CASSSPGQGAEKLFF	TGTGCCAGTAGTTCCCCGGGACAGGGGGCGGAAAAACTGTTTTTT
once	TRBV4-1	TRBJ1-4	TRBD1	CASRDWTGGRGGDEKLFF	TGCGCCAGCAGGGATTGGACAGGGGGGCGTGGGGGTGACGAAAAACTGTTTTTT
once	TRBV5-1	TRBJ2-2	.	CATSENTGELFF	TGCGCCACCAGCGAGAACACCGGGGAGCTGTTTTTT
.	TRBV7-2	TRBJ1-1	.	CASSDGIKNTEAFF	TGTGCCAGCAGCGACGGGATCAAAAACACTGAAGCTTTCTTT
.	TRBV5-1	TRBJ2-4	TRBD2	CASKEREGLSGKNIQYF	TGCGCCAGCAAGGAGCGGGAGGGCCTTAGTGGCAAAAACATTCAGTACTTC
.	TRBV6-1	TRBJ1-2	.	CASIEVSYGYTF	TGTGCCAGCATAGAGGTTTCCTATGGCTACACCTTC
.	TRBV11-2	TRBJ2-1	TRBD2	CASSRTSGNNEQFF	TGTGCCAGCAGCCGGACTAGCGGGAACAATGAGCAGTTCTTC
.	TRBV7-8	TRBJ1-5	TRBD1	CASSPSKSGGREPQHF	TGTGCCAGCAGCCCATCCAAGTCAGGGGGCAGGGAGCCCCAGCATTTT
.	TRBV5-1	TRBJ2-7	TRBD1	CASTRDRGLLEQYF	TGCGCCAGCACCCGGGACAGGGGGCTTTTGGAGCAGTACTTC
.	TRBV7-9	TRBJ1-3	.	CASSLQTSGNTIYF	TGTGCCAGCAGCTTACAGACGTCTGGAAACACCATATATTTT
.	TRBV9	TRBJ2-3	TRBD2	CASSVRGSSTDTQYF	TGTGCCAGCAGCGTACGCGGGAGCAGCACAGATACGCAGTATTTT
.	TRBV5-1	TRBJ2-1	TRBD2	CASSLSGSANNEQFF	TGCGCCAGCAGCCTAAGCGGGAGTGCCAACAATGAGCAGTTCTTC
.	TRBV28	TRBJ1-5	TRBD1	CASSLRQGNRPQHF	TGTGCCAGCAGTTTACGACAGGGGAATCGTCCCCAGCATTTT
.	TRBV4-1	TRBJ1-4	.	CAIKRTGATNEKLFF	TGCGCCATCAAGAGAACGGGTGCAACTAATGAAAAACTGTTTTTT
.	TRBV5-1	TRBJ1-4	.	CASSLSSGLDEKLFF	TGCGCCAGCAGCTTGTCTTCGGGGTTAGATGAAAAACTGTTTTTT
.	TRBV18	TRBJ2-7	.	CASSPGRGSYEQYF	TGTGCCAGCTCACCCGGCAGGGGATCCTACGAGCAGTACTTC
.	TRBV5-4	TRBJ2-3	.	CASSLAKSTDTQYF	TGTGCCAGCAGCTTGGCCAAGTCCACAGATACGCAGTATTTT
.	TRBV19	TRBJ1-5	.	CASTQRAPSNQPQHF	TGTGCCAGTACCCAAAGGGCACCCAGCAATCAGCCCCAGCATTTT
.	TRBV30	TRBJ2-7	.	CAWSRDTVIEQYF	TGTGCCTGGAGCCGGGACACGGTAATCGAGCAGTACTTC
.	TRBV7-3	TRBJ2-7	TRBD2	CASSLRAGVREQYF	TGTGCCAGCAGCTTACGAGCGGGAGTCCGGGAGCAGTACTTC
once	TRBV12-5	TRBJ2-1	.	CASGLVWGPGVSYNEQFF	TGTGCTAGTGGTTTGGTATGGGGTCCGGGAGTCTCCTACAATGAGCAGTTCTTC
.	TRBV5-1	TRBJ2-7	.	CASSLQGIHEQYF	TGTGCCAGCAGCTTGCAAGGGATCCACGAGCAGTACTTC
.	TRBV28	TRBJ2-3	.	CASEVGRTDTQYF	TGTGCCAGTGAGGTTGGTCGCACAGATACGCAGTATTTT
.	TRBV7-3	TRBJ1-3	.	CASSPNPGNTIYF	TGTGCCAGCAGCCCCAACCCTGGAAACACCATATATTTT
.	TRBV10-3	TRBJ2-5	.	CAISEQSKQETQYF	TGTGCCATCAGTGAGCAGTCTAAACAAGAGACCCAGTACTTC
.	TRBV28	TRBJ2-7	TRBD2	CASRTGRDEQYF	TGTGCCAGCAGGACGGGGAGGGACGAGCAGTACTTC
once	TRBV25-1	TRBJ2-7	TRBD2	CASSTCRLADPYEQYF	TGTGCCAGCAGTACCTGTCGGCTAGCGGATCCCTACGAGCAGTACTTC
once	TRBV9	TRBJ2-2	TRBD2	CASSPYSGRDTGELFF	TGTGCCAGCAGCCCTTACAGCGGGAGAGACACCGGGGAGCTGTTTTTT
.	TRBV2	TRBJ2-7	.	CASTHRDQNEQYF	TGTGCCAGCACACATAGAGACCAGAACGAGCAGTACTTC
.	TRBV10-3	TRBJ2-2	.	CAISESIGVPGELFF	TGTGCCATCAGTGAGTCGATCGGGGTACCCGGGGAGCTGTTTTTT
.	TRBV5-1	TRBJ2-7	TRBD1	CASSTLLTGGYEQYF	TGCGCCAGCAGCACACTCCTGACAGGGGGCTACGAGCAGTACTTC
.	TRBV4-3	TRBJ2-7	.	CASSQVGATVSYEQYF	TGCGCCAGCAGCCAAGTAGGGGCTACCGTCTCCTACGAGCAGTACTTC
.	TRBV7-3	TRBJ2-3	.	CASSPRGREIDTDTQYF	TGTGCCAGCAGCCCCAGGGGCCGGGAGATAGACACAGATACGCAGTATTTT
.	TRBV19	TRBJ1-2	TRBD1	CASTGGTGGFRGYTF	TGTGCCAGTACCGGGGGGACAGGGGGCTTTCGTGGCTACACCTTC
.	TRBV6-6	TRBJ1-2	.	CASSLTSNGYTF	TGTGCCAGCAGCCTCACATCGAATGGCTACACCTTC
.	TRBV28	TRBJ1-4	.	CASSTTNEKLFF	TGTGCCAGCAGTACGACTAATGAAAAACTGTTTTTT
few	TRBV7-9	TRBJ1-1	.	CASRLRDTEAFF	TGTGCCAGCCGCCTTCGGGACACTGAAGCTTTCTTT
few	TRBV6-5	TRBJ1-5	.	CANPEPRGGDQPQHF	TGTGCCAACCCGGAACCCAGGGGAGGGGATCAGCCCCAGCATTTT
.	TRBV29-1	TRBJ2-5	TRBD1	CSALPDREQETQYF	TGCAGCGCCCTACCCGACAGGGAGCAAGAGACCCAGTACTTC
.	TRBV25-1	TRBJ1-1	TRBD1	CASSAPPDRVAFF	TGTGCCAGCAGTGCCCCCCCAGACAGGGTAGCTTTCTTT
.	TRBV29-1	TRBJ1-1	.	CSAIRQLSSLNTEAFF	TGCAGCGCCATACGACAGCTTTCTTCGTTGAACACTGAAGCTTTCTTT
.	TRBV13	TRBJ2-7	.	CASSLGGWTASYEQYF	TGTGCCAGCAGCTTAGGCGGTTGGACAGCTTCCTACGAGCAGTACTTC
.	TRBV7-9	TRBJ1-1	.	CASSLGPRAFF	TGTGCCAGCAGCTTAGGACCTCGGGCTTTCTTT
.	TRBV28	TRBJ2-7	TRBD2	CASRRTSGRFVDEQYF	TGTGCCAGCAGGAGGACTAGCGGGAGATTTGTAGACGAGCAGTACTTC
.	TRBV9	TRBJ2-7	TRBD2	CASSVDGRADYEQYF	TGTGCCAGCAGCGTAGACGGGAGGGCCGACTACGAGCAGTACTTC
.	TRBV4-2	TRBJ1-2	TRBD1	CASSPPQGQGVVYGYTF	TGTGCCAGCAGCCCTCCCCAGGGACAGGGGGTTGTCTATGGCTACACCTTC
.	TRBV7-8	TRBJ1-1	TRBD1	CASSLRAGGTNTEAFF	TGTGCCAGCAGCTTAAGGGCAGGGGGAACGAACACTGAAGCTTTCTTT
.	TRBV14	TRBJ2-2	.	CASSQVSFNLNTGELFF	TGTGCCAGCAGCCAAGTTTCTTTTAACCTGAACACCGGGGAGCTGTTTTTT
.	TRBV28	TRBJ1-2	.	CASSRNYGYTF	TGTGCCAGCAGTCGGAACTATGGCTACACCTTC
.	TRBV7-2	TRBJ1-2	.	CASSLRQRAGYTF	TGTGCCAGCAGCTTAAGGCAGCGCGCTGGCTACACCTTC
.	TRBV5-1	TRBJ1-2	.	CASRDQEDGYTF	TGCGCCAGCAGGGACCAGGAGGATGGCTACACCTTC
.	TRBV7-9	TRBJ1-6	.	CASSLAQGPRVSPLHF	TGTGCCAGCAGCCTAGCGCAGGGGCCCCGAGTATCACCCCTCCACTTT